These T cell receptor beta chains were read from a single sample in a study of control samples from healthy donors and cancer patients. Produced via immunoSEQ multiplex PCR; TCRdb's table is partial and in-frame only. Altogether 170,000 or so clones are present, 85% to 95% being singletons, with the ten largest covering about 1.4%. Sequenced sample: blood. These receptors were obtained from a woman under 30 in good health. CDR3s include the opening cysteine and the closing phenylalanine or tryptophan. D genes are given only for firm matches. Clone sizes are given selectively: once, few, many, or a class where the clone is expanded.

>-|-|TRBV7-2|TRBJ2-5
CASSRSPQETQYF
TGTGCCAGCAGTCGGTCCCCCCAAGAGACCCAGTACTTC
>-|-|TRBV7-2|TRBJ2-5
CASSLVRQGETQYF
TGTGCCAGCAGCTTAGTTCGGCAGGGTGAGACCCAGTACTTC
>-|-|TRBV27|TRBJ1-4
CASSLSPRRFNEKLFF
TGTGCCAGCAGTTTATCGCCGCGGAGATTTAATGAAAAACTGTTTTTT
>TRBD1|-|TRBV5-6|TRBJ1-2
CASSLFSISGGHGYTF
TGTGCCAGCAGCTTGTTTAGTATATCAGGGGGGCATGGCTACACCTTC
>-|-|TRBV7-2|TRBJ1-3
CASSLAAQGGNTIYF
TGTGCCAGCAGCTTAGCGGCTCAGGGTGGAAACACCATATATTTT
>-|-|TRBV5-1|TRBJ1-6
CASSLEVGENNSPLHF
TGCGCCAGCAGCTTGGAGGTTGGCGAGAATAATTCACCCCTCCACTTT
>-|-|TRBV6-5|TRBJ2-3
CASRDSSDTQYF
TGTGCCAGCAGGGACTCATCAGATACGCAGTATTTT
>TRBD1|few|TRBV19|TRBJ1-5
CASTGGWQGLYSNQPQHF
TGTGCCAGTACAGGGGGGTGGCAGGGGCTATATAGCAATCAGCCCCAGCATTTT
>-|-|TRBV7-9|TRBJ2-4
CASSSGMDGKNIQYF
TGTGCCAGCAGCTCAGGAATGGACGGCAAAAACATTCAGTACTTC
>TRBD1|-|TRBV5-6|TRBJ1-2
CASSYVQGFGRGYTF
TGTGCCAGCAGCTATGTACAGGGGTTTGGTCGTGGCTACACCTTC
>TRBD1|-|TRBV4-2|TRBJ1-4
CASSQEINRGKLFF
TGTGCCAGCAGCCAAGAGATCAACAGGGGGAAACTGTTTTTT
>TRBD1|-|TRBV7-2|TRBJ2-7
CASSPSTGVSYEQYF
TGTGCCAGCAGCCCGTCGACAGGGGTCTCCTACGAGCAGTACTTC
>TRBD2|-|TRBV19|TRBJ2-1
CASSIATSGMVSNEQFF
TGTGCCAGTAGTATAGCGACTAGCGGGATGGTAAGCAATGAGCAGTTCTTC
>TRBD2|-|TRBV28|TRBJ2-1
CASIRQREFYEQFF
TGTGCCAGCATCAGGCAGCGGGAGTTCTATGAGCAGTTCTTC
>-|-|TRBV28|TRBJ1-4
CASSFRGPGGEKLFF
TGTGCCAGCAGTTTCCGGGGACCCGGGGGTGAAAAACTGTTTTTT
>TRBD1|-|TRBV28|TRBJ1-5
CASSHGQVWSQPQHF
TGTGCCAGCAGTCACGGACAGGTTTGGAGTCAGCCCCAGCATTTT
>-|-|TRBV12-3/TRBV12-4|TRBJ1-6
CASTGTSNSPLHF
TGTGCCAGCACTGGGACGTCCAATTCACCCCTCCACTTT
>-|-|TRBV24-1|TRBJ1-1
CATRGPQGRNTEAFF
TGTGCCACCAGGGGCCCCCAGGGGAGGAACACTGAAGCTTTCTTT
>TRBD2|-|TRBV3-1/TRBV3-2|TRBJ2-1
CASSRKISGGNEQFF
TGTGCCAGCAGCCGAAAAATTAGCGGGGGCAATGAGCAGTTCTTC
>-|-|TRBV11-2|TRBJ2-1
CASSLGTYNEQFF
TGTGCCAGCAGCTTGGGGACTTACAATGAGCAGTTCTTC
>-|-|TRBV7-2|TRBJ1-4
CASRSNGGGFNEKLFF
TGTGCCAGCAGATCAAATGGGGGGGGTTTTAATGAAAAACTGTTTTTT
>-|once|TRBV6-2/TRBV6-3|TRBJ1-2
CASSNAQHYGYTF
TGTGCCAGCAGCAACGCGCAGCACTATGGCTACACCTTC
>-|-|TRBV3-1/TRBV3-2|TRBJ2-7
CASSLGVRNEQYF
TGTGCCAGCTCCTTAGGTGTCCGCAACGAGCAGTACTTC
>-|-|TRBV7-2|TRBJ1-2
CASSLEFPREDGYTF
TGTGCCAGCAGCTTAGAATTCCCCCGGGAGGATGGCTACACCTTC
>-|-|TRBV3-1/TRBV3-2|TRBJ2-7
CASSQGGIPGNEQYF
TGTGCCAGCAGCCAAGGGGGGATCCCAGGCAACGAGCAGTACTTC
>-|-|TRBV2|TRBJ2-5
CASSALQVQETQYF
TGTGCCAGCAGTGCTCTACAGGTACAAGAGACCCAGTACTTC
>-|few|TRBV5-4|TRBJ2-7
CASSSDPGGGYEQYF
TGTGCCAGCAGCTCCGACCCCGGAGGGGGCTACGAGCAGTACTTC
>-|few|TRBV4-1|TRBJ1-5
CASSPWTAEPQHF
TGCGCCAGCAGCCCGTGGACGGCCGAGCCCCAGCATTTT